The clone carrying this T cell receptor (beta chain) was recorded many times. Library construction for TCR beta used iRepertoire HTBI primers and Arm-PCR of CDR3 regions. TCRdb re-called the multiplex PCR reads with MiXCR, one entry per CDR3 protein. Of 620,000 or so distinct CDR3 sequences listed, around 17% were seen once; the top ten hold approximately 18%. This sample stems from a study of regulatory T cells in long-lasting Graves disease. V dropped 5 bases and J dropped 2; count of bases not matched to a gene: 9. Germline loops: CDR1 SGHVS, CDR2 FQNEAQ. CDR3 length: 17 amino acids. Time point reported: newly diagnosed GD, antithyroid drugs for less than 3 months. Following extraction of RNA from PBMCs, that RNA was used to make the TCR library. These records were also assigned to another study, of T cells in Graves' hyperthyroidism and ophthalmopathy. This second study says: Using the HTBI primer set, a first-round RT-PCR was run on the TCR CDR3.

This clonotype was obtained from a woman aged 30 to 39 with Graves disease. The V gene is TRBV7-8, the J gene TRBJ2-3, with 11 positions matching TRBD2. The sequencing used peripheral blood mononuclear cells (PBMCs), collected at new diagnosis, from a patient treated with antithyroid drugs. CDR3 protein: CASSAGLAAPNTDTQYF. The CDR3 nucleotides are TGTGCCAGCAGCGCGGGACTAGCGGCTCCTAACACAGATACGCAGTATTTT.